This T cell receptor (beta chain) stems from a study of T cell repertoires in cytomegalovirus infection. Study-level background: Public TCR beta signature analysis indicated the presence of both CMV infection and matching HLA type.

At least ten counts were recorded for this clonotype. The antigen remains unidentified. Study results and limitations: The ex vivo response showed dominance by HLA-C-restricted CMV-specific TCR beta clonotypes. CMV carriers with the relevant HLA were identified by cumulative public TCR beta family frequency.

Germline V CDR1 and CDR2: SGHTA, FQGNSA. Trimming stripped 1 base from V and 0 bases from J, with 7 bases between. The CDR3 runs to 15 residues. TCRdb used MiXCR to reprocess the reads, holding one entry per CDR3 protein. Counted here are over 300,000 distinct CDR3 sequences, 9.5% occurring once; the ten biggest clones make up over 3.5%. Material: PBMCs. The chain links TRBV7-2 to TRBJ2-1; D is possibly TRBD1 (6 bases). The clonotype was recovered from a human donor in good health (CMV status not recorded). Some clones in this sample may be carry-over from other donors' samples. The CDR3 loop reads CASSLGGGSYNEQFF. The CDR3 nucleotides read TGTGCCAGCAGCTTAGGAGGGGGCTCCTACAATGAGCAGTTCTTC.